One sample yielded the 20 T cell receptor beta chains listed below, sequenced in a study of radiation and T cells in renal cell carcinoma. Time point reported: blood 2 weeks post-SBRT. Specified treatment: 15 Gy SBRT to primary tumor, nephrectomy 4 weeks later. Sequenced by immunoSEQ multiplex PCR; TCRdb stores in-frame clones only, minus some. The sample lists 100,000 to 150,000 clones, about 88% seen once, with approximately 5.8% in the top ten. The material sequenced was blood, taken from a patient whose treatment included radiotherapy and nephrectomy. The receptors originated from a woman aged 70-85 years with renal cell carcinoma.

The chain recombines TRBV5-6 with TRBJ1-5, with TRBD1 matching 9 bases. Germline CDR1 is SGHDT and CDR2 is YYEEEE. The CDR3 totals 14 residues. Trimming removed 4 bases from V and 6 bases from J; junction bases left unmatched: 5. The DNA of the CDR3 is TGTGCCAGCAGCCTGGGACAGGGAAGTCAGCCCCAGCATTTT. As protein: CASSLGQGSQPQHF.

The J gene is TRBJ2-3, the V gene TRBV6-4, with D perhaps TRBD1 (5 bases). CDR1 and CDR2 from the germline V gene are MRHNA and SNTAGT. Trimming took off 3 bases at V and 3 bases at J, with 19 bases between the two ends. The CDR3 runs to 17 residues. CDR3 DNA sequence: TGTGCCAGCAGTGAACAAGGAAGGGGCAGGCTGACAGATACGCAGTATTTT. It specifies CASSEQGRGRLTDTQYF.

The chain couples TRBV6-5 to TRBJ2-2; a possible D gene is TRBD1 (5 bases). The CDR3 runs to 12 residues. Per germline, CDR1 MNHEY and CDR2 SVGAGI. Trimming removed 5 bases from V and 8 bases from J, with 9 bases in between. CDR3: CASSKGVGELFF. The CDR3 DNA is TGTGCCAGCAGTAAAGGGGTTGGGGAGCTGTTTTTT.

The chain couples TRBV20-1 to TRBJ1-2; D is perhaps TRBD1 (5 bases). CDR1 and CDR2 from the germline V gene are DFQATT and SNEGSKA (reference sequence). This CDR3 spans 11 amino acids. The V end was cut by 5 bases, the J end by 10 bases, with 14 bases between. DNA for the CDR3: TGCAGTGCTTCGAGACCACAGGACTACACCTTC. Translated, it gives CSASRPQDYTF.

The genes are TRBV6-1 and TRBJ1-2; 8 positions agree with TRBD1. V shed 2 bases and J 0 bases; nucleotides not matched to a gene: 14. CDR1 is MNHNS and CDR2 is SASEGT in the germline V gene. CDR3 length equals 19 residues. The CDR3 nucleotides read TGTGCCAGCAGTGAACCCCAGTGGACAGGGAGAGGGACTAACTATGGCTACACCTTC. It specifies CASSEPQWTGRGTNYGYTF.

The rearrangement joins TRBV7-8 to TRBJ1-1, with a possible D match to TRBD1 (6 bases). Germline CDR1 is SGHVS and CDR2 is FQNEAQ. V was clipped by 1 base and J by 5 bases, with 11 bases between them. This CDR3 has 14 residues. The CDR3 DNA sequence: TGTGCCAGCAGCTTAGAAGGGGGGAGGACTGAAGCTTTCTTT. Translated: CASSLEGGRTEAFF.

The rearrangement joins TRBV7-9 to TRBJ1-2; TRBD1 is a possible D gene (5 bases). The V gene lost 5 bases and the J gene lost 6 bases, with 13 bases spanning the gap. This CDR3 is built from 13 residues. Germline loops: CDR1 SEHNR, CDR2 FQNEAQ (reference sequence). CDR3 protein: CASSQDRDNGYTF. The CDR3 DNA is TGTGCCAGCAGCCAAGACAGAGACAATGGCTACACCTTC.

A few counts support this clone. This chain connects TRBV30 to TRBJ1-2; D is perhaps TRBD1 (5 bases). The CDR3 has 13 residues. Trimming pared 2 bases from V and 4 bases from J, leaving 11 bases between. Looked up from germline, CDR1 is GTSNPN and CDR2 is SVGIG (reference sequence). For the CDR3, the DNA is TGTGCCTGGAGTTTCACAGGATCCTATGGCTACACCTTC. Translation: CAWSFTGSYGYTF.

The sample holds a few counts of this clone. The chain couples TRBV7-9 to TRBJ1-4; TRBD1 might be the D (6 bases). Germline CDR1 reads SEHNR; CDR2 reads FQNEAQ (reference sequence). The V gene lost 3 bases and the J gene lost 7 bases, with 15 bases spanning the gap. The CDR3 is made up of 15 amino acids. This CDR3 reads CASSLRQGTSEKLFF. The CDR3 DNA follows: TGTGCCAGCAGCTTGCGTCAGGGGACAAGTGAAAAACTGTTTTTT.

The chain recombines TRBV4-1 with TRBJ2-2; 7 nucleotides align to TRBD1. V lost 4 bases, J lost 2 bases, and 4 bases stayed unmatched. This CDR3 has 15 residues. Germline-derived CDR1 and CDR2 are MGHRA and YSYEKL. CDR3 DNA sequence: TGCGCCAGCAGCCTCCGGGACAGAAACACCGGGGAGCTGTTTTTT. Its translation: CASSLRDRNTGELFF.

The CDR3 is CASSEQGLMNTEAFF. The CDR3 region has the DNA TGTGCCAGCAGTGAACAGGGCCTTATGAACACTGAAGCTTTCTTT. V gene TRBV6-1 combines with J gene TRBJ1-1; maybe TRBD1 (5 bases). Germline V lookup: CDR1 MNHNS, CDR2 SASEGT. CDR3 length equals 15 residues. Trimming left V 2 bases short and J 0 bases short, with 10 bases between.

The chain combines TRBV6-1 with TRBJ1-3, with 9 bases identical to TRBD1. Unmatched junction bases numbered 3, after V lost 6 bases and J lost 0 bases. The germline gives CDR1 MNHNS, CDR2 SASEGT. The CDR3 totals 15 residues. The chain's CDR3 is CASRGQGVSGNTIYF. CDR3 nucleotides: TGTGCCAGCAGGGGACAGGGTGTCTCTGGAAACACCATATATTTT.

The chain links TRBV7-9 to TRBJ2-3; the D gene is possibly TRBD1 (5 bases). V dropped 7 bases and J dropped 1 base, with 15 bases sitting between them. The length of the CDR3 is 15 residues. Germline assignment: CDR1 SEHNR and CDR2 FQNEAQ (reference sequence). CDR3 sequence: CASTDKGRGTDTQYF. DNA for the CDR3: TGTGCCAGCACCGATAAAGGCAGGGGCACAGATACGCAGTATTTT.

This chain joins TRBV6-5 and TRBJ2-5; D perhaps matches TRBD2 (6 bases). CDR1 is MNHEY, CDR2 SVGAGI, per germline. V was clipped by 5 bases and J by 2 bases, with 12 bases between them. This CDR3 contains 14 residues. As DNA, the CDR3 is TGTGCCAGCAGTACCCGGACTACGCAAGAGACCCAGTACTTC. Protein: CASSTRTTQETQYF.

A few counts support this clone. This specimen includes other DNA sequences encoding the same CDR3. J is TRBJ1-1 and V is TRBV6-5, with D unresolved. The CDR3 runs 13 residues. Trimming left V 2 bases short and J 1 base short, with 5 bases between. From germline, CDR1 is MNHEY and CDR2 SVGAGI. This CDR3 is CASSYKGNTEAFF. The CDR3, as DNA: TGTGCCAGCAGTTACAAGGGGAACACTGAAGCTTTCTTT.

The rearrangement joins TRBV2 to TRBJ1-4; D is uncertain. The V and J ends lost 4 bases and 7 bases respectively, with 10 bases between them. The CDR3 runs to 13 residues. The germline V gene encodes CDR1 SNHLY and CDR2 FYNNEI. The CDR3 nucleotides read TGTGCCAGCAGTGCGTCGACGACTGAAAAACTGTTTTTT. Its translation: CASSASTTEKLFF.

The chain recombines TRBV30 with TRBJ2-3; 9 bases agree with TRBD1. With 4 bases clipped from V and 3 bases from J, the junction kept 8 bases outside the gene matches. The germline gives CDR1 GTSNPN, CDR2 SVGIG (reference sequence). The CDR3 has 15 residues. The CDR3 DNA reads as TGTGCCTGGAACAGGGGACAGGGTAGAACAGATACGCAGTATTTT. Encoded protein: CAWNRGQGRTDTQYF. Filled out from reference TRBV30 and TRBJ2-3, the complete variable domain reads SQTIHQWPATLVQPVGSPLSLECTVEGTSNPNLYWYRQAAGRGLQLLFYSVGIGQISSEVPQNLSASRPQDRQFILSSKKLLLSDSGFYLCAWNRGQGRTDTQYFGPGTRLTVL.

This clone has only a few counts. The V call is TRBV6-1, the J call TRBJ1-2; D unclear. This CDR3 is built from 13 residues. The germline V gene has CDR1 MNHNS and CDR2 SASEGT. Trimming took off 8 bases at V and 0 bases at J, with 10 bases between the two ends. CDR3 residues: CASSPGTNYGYTF. CDR3 coding DNA: TGTGCCAGCTCCCCGGGAACTAACTATGGCTACACCTTC.

V gene TRBV5-1 combines with J gene TRBJ2-2; possible D gene TRBD2, 6 bases. Trimming shortened V by 0 bases and J by 6 bases, and 9 bases separated the two germline ends. CDR1 SGHRS and CDR2 YFSETQ come from the germline V gene. There are 14 residues in the CDR3. CDR3 region: CASSLAPSAGELFF. As DNA, the CDR3 is TGCGCCAGCAGCTTGGCCCCTAGCGCCGGGGAGCTGTTTTTT.

This chain connects TRBV30 to TRBJ2-3, with D tentatively TRBD1 (6 bases). Trimming removed 0 bases at V and 2 bases at J, with 9 bases between. Germline V gene lookup returns CDR1 GTSNPN and CDR2 SVGIG (reference sequence). This CDR3 contains 14 residues. The CDR3 DNA is TGTGCCTGGAGTGTAGGGGGAAACACAGATACGCAGTATTTT. Residues: CAWSVGGNTDTQYF.